Below, 2 T cell receptor beta chains from the same sample are listed, as sequenced in a study of T cells in Graves' hyperthyroidism and ophthalmopathy. Regions amplified from RNA transcripts were the TCR beta CDR3 regions. Researchers ran a first-round RT-PCR on the TCR CDR3 using the HTBI primer set. TCRdb re-called the multiplex PCR reads through MiXCR, storing one row per CDR3 protein. The data show fewer than 300,000 distinct CDR3 sequences, with less than 30% seen just once and 25% to 30% held by the top ten. The sequencing sample was made of blood. Every receptor here comes from a man between 35 and 55 years old with Graves' hyperthyroidism that later progressed to Graves' ophthalmopathy.

The V call is TRBV28, the J call TRBJ1-2; TRBD1 matches 11 bases. The J segment lost 7 bases and the V segment lost 5 bases, leaving 3 bases of the junction unmatched. Germline V gives CDR1 MDHEN, CDR2 SYDVKM. The CDR3 loop spans 13 amino acids. The chain's CDR3 is CASSRTGGSGYTF. The CDR3 nucleotides read TGTGCCAGCAGTCGGACAGGGGGCAGTGGCTACACCTTC.

This clonotype was seen many times. The chain recombines TRBV28 with TRBJ2-5; TRBD2 might be the D (7 bases). The CDR3 length is 16 residues. The ends were cut back, 6 bases at V and 0 bases at J, with 17 bases in the middle. CDR1 and CDR2 from the germline V gene are MDHEN and SYDVKM. CDR3 residues: CASSPGGAVYQETQYF. The CDR3 DNA sequence: TGTGCCAGCAGCCCTGGGGGGGCTGTGTACCAAGAGACCCAGTACTTC.